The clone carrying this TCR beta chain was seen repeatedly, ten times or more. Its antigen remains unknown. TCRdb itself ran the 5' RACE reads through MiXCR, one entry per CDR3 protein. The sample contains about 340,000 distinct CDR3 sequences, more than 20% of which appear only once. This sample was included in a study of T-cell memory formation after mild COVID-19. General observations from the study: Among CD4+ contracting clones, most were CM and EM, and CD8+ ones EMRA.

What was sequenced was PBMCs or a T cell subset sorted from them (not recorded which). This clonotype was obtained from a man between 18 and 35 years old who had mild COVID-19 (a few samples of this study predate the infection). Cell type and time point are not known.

CDR3 sequence: CASSQGSRVNEQFF. CDR3 DNA: TGTGCCAGCAGTCAGGGGAGTAGAGTCAATGAGCAGTTCTTC. The chain links TRBV27 to TRBJ2-1; a weak D match, TRBD1 (6 bases). Germline-derived CDR1 and CDR2 are MNHEY and SMNVEV (reference sequence). The CDR3 spans 14 residues. The V end lost 5 bases, the J end lost 6 bases, and 14 bases lay between the germline ends.